Sequencing of this TCR beta chain was carried out in a study of blood T cell repertoires in COVID-19. The germline V gene has CDR1 SNHLY and CDR2 FYNNEI. Unmatched junction bases numbered 3, after V lost 6 bases and J lost 0 bases. This CDR3 region has 15 residues. Sequenced by immunoSEQ multiplex PCR; TCRdb stores in-frame clones only, minus some. The sample contains fewer than 400,000 clones, roughly nine tenths of which appear only once. V and J are TRBV2 and TRBJ2-1; 9 bases line up with TRBD1. The receptor comes from a young woman who had recovered from COVID-19. Sequenced: PBMCs or T cells enriched from blood (not recorded which). This chain's CDR3 is CASRGTGRSYNEQFF. CDR3 DNA: TGTGCCAGCAGGGGGACAGGGCGCTCCTACAATGAGCAGTTCTTC.